The TCR beta chain described here comes from a study of human T cells and chemical hapten exposure (dated by TCRdb to the early 2020s). For the wider study: For sensitization, 2% DPC in acetone was applied to a roughly 2 cm by roughly 2 cm area of upper inner arm skin. Alopecia areata with under or over 50% scalp involvement, alopecia totalis and alopecia universalis were represented in the patient cohort, which was mostly female. Patients additionally received weekly therapeutic DPC doses to the scalp throughout the roughly 24-week study period. Patient blood was sampled pre-sensitization (week 0) and at 2, 6 and about 24 weeks after DPC sensitization. The libraries were sequenced as a pool, and the TCR yield per sample differed mostly because of small variations in library volumes within the pool. Twenty-nine alopecia patients gave blood for TCR sequencing at one to four time points (pre-sensitization, 2, 6 and 24 weeks). Peripheral blood TCR repertoire changes were tracked in vivo in alopecia patients during primary and secondary sensitization to the hapten diphenylcyclopropenone (DPC). Patch testing was done on the upper back using Finn chambers containing 0.01% DPC, and results were scored after 6 days according to International Contact Dermatitis Research Group standards.

Library method: RACE. Sequencing relied on a NextSeq 500. Library preparation attached unique molecular identifiers to individual cDNA molecules for quantitative, reproducible TCR counting. Each blood RNA sample was used to sequence both TCR alpha and TCR beta chains. Regarding the original processing steps: Samples had a median of approximately 93,000 TCRs, with a range from about 23,224 to 690,600. The Decombinator software suite was used to annotate V, J and CDR3 in the TCR reads. To make PS versus PT1 abundance plots, every sample was subsampled to the same number of TCRs (28,000). Expanded TCRs were defined as absent before sensitization and observed at least eight times at the 2-week time point. Using fastp at Q25 and MiXCR, TCRdb reprocessed the public reads and kept productive beta chains. Entries that share a CDR3 protein sequence are merged under the most common genes and DNA. In this record, the V and J calls reflect TCRdb's handling and not the investigators' own analysis. The sample profile shows about 70,000 distinct CDR3 sequences; roughly 11% of them were found once. The top ten clones comprise approximately 5% of the sample.

This clonotype has only a few counts. This receptor's antigen is unknown. Qualities for individual bases were not recorded, and no much larger clone is one base off. According to the study, the label for this sample's time point signals: pre-sensitization, week 0. The treatment or condition label here, explained by the study, means: therapeutic diphenylcyclopropenone sensitization with weekly scalp DPC. At every patch-test visit, the blood draw took place before the patch test was put on. Eligible patients were aged 18 to 70, diagnosed with alopecia, deemed suitable for DPC therapy, and excluded if pregnant. Total RNA was isolated from unfractionated whole blood collected in Tempus Blood RNA tubes. From the cysteine through the phenylalanine, the CDR3 covers 14 amino acids. CDR3 DNA only is kept here, 42 bases in frame from base 1. From a lookup of the germline V gene (reference sequence), CDR1 and CDR2 are SEHNR and FQNEAQ. V loses 2 bases, J loses 6 bases, and the germline ends lie 14 bases apart.

General conclusions and limits of the study: Patch test score was positively correlated with the number of PT1 expanded TCRs, with significance at thresholds 8, 16 and 32 but not at 4. Because all patients had alopecia, a presumed autoimmune disease, the immune response of the patients might differ from that of healthy individuals. Compared with pre-sensitization or healthy control sets, expanded TCRs formed significantly more large CDR3 similarity clusters, which is consistent with antigen-driven responses. No change with DPC sensitization was found in the number of TCRs above 1 in 1000 frequency, and no evidence of global repertoire structure alterations was found. After repeated subsampling, changes were observed in the strength of the expansion versus patch-test correlation and in the threshold at which the correlation became significant.

The clonotype comes from a woman aged 50 to 65 with alopecia areata. Some clones in this sample may be carry-over from other donors' samples. The rearranged chain carries TRBV7-9 and TRBJ2-7, with no reliable assignment of the D segment. The specimen was whole blood, collected in connection with sensitization to the hapten diphenylcyclopropenone (DPC). The CDR3 loop reads CASSLSRTLGEQYF. Read as DNA, the sequence is TGTGCCAGCAGCTTATCAAGGACCCTCGGCGAGCAGTACTTC.